The 11 T cell receptor beta chains in this list originate from one sample, sequenced in a study of T cell responses to AZD1222 COVID-19 vaccine. Produced via immunoSEQ multiplex PCR; TCRdb's table is partial and in-frame only. The sample contains over 110,000 clones, about 90% of which appear only once. Sequencing used peripheral blood, obtained 28 days after the second AZD1222 dose. The source is an adult who received the AZD1222 COVID-19 vaccine.

J is TRBJ1-6 and V is TRBV28; no reliable D call. This CDR3 has 13 amino acids. Between the trimmed V and J ends, which lost 3 bases and 10 bases, there was a span of 10 bases. Germline lookup yields CDR1 MDHEN and CDR2 SYDVKM. The CDR3 bases are TGTGCCAGCAGTTTCTTAGGGAACTCACCCCTCCACTTT. Its translation: CASSFLGNSPLHF.

This clone appeared once. The rearrangement links TRBV28 to TRBJ1-4, with a weak D call TRBD1 (5 bases). V lost 6 bases and J 6 bases, leaving 14 bases between the germline ends. The germline CDR1 and CDR2 sequences are MDHEN and SYDVKM. The CDR3 is made up of 14 amino acids. CDR3 loop: CASREGEFHEKLFF. CDR3 coding DNA: TGTGCCAGCAGAGAAGGGGAGTTTCATGAAAAACTGTTTTTT.

The genes are TRBV14 and TRBJ1-4; D is unclear. Looked up from germline, CDR1 is SGHDN and CDR2 is FVKESK. The germline V and J ends were trimmed by 4 bases and 8 bases, with 11 bases remaining between them. CDR3 size: 13 residues. The CDR3 DNA follows: TGTGCCAGCAGCCTGAACCGCGGCGAAAAACTGTTTTTT. It translates to CASSLNRGEKLFF.

The rearrangement uses TRBV5-1 and TRBJ2-1; 9 bases are shared with TRBD1. The CDR3 has 15 residues. Germline V gene data show CDR1 as SGHRS and CDR2 as YFSETQ. Trimming took 5 bases from V and 6 from J; bases not matched to a gene: 9. CDR3 sequence: CASRSGTGPSNEQFF. The CDR3 DNA is TGCGCCAGCAGATCCGGGACAGGGCCCTCCAATGAGCAGTTCTTC.

The chain joins TRBV10-3 to TRBJ1-5; D is perhaps TRBD1 (5 bases). Trimming took 0 bases from V and 9 from J, leaving 21 bases between them. The CDR3 loop spans 17 amino acids. The germline gives CDR1 ENHRY, CDR2 SYGVKD. The CDR3 bases are TGTGCCATCAGTGAGTCGTTCCAGGGAAAGAGGTTGGGGCCCCAGCATTTT. The encoded protein is CAISESFQGKRLGPQHF.

This sequence joins TRBV10-3 and TRBJ1-5, with D possibly TRBD1 on 5 matching bases. The CDR3 extends over 14 amino acids. Germline assignment: CDR1 ENHRY and CDR2 SYGVKD. V was pared by 8 bases and J by 0 bases, with 11 bases between. CDR3 amino acids: CAIGAEYSNQPQHF. The CDR3, as DNA: TGTGCCATCGGGGCAGAGTATAGCAATCAGCCCCAGCATTTT.

The chain carries TRBV5-4 and TRBJ1-1; 8 bases are shared with TRBD1. CDR1 is SGHNT and CDR2 is YYREEE in the germline V gene (reference sequence). V gave up 3 bases and J gave up 4 bases; unmatched junction bases: 5. The CDR3 is 14 amino acids. CDR3 in DNA: TGTGCCAGCAGCTCAGGGGGCGGGTTCACTGAAGCTTTCTTT. Its translation: CASSSGGGFTEAFF.

V is TRBV19 and J is TRBJ1-3, with 8 positions matching TRBD1. Looked up from germline, CDR1 is LNHDA and CDR2 is SQIVND (reference sequence). This CDR3 contains 15 residues. J gave up 1 base and V 3 bases, and 2 bases lay outside the gene matches. CDR3 sequence: CASSIRGRSGNTIYF. The CDR3 region has the DNA TGTGCCAGTAGTATCAGGGGGCGTTCTGGAAACACCATATATTTT.

The chain has TRBV19 and TRBJ1-2; TRBD1 might be the D (5 bases). In germline, CDR1 is LNHDA, CDR2 SQIVND (reference sequence). The V and J ends lost 8 bases and 5 bases respectively, with 6 bases between them. The CDR3 is 10 residues long. This CDR3 is CASGGYGYTF. The CDR3 coding sequence is TGTGCCAGTGGGGGGTATGGCTACACCTTC.

This clone appeared a few times. CDR3 amino acids: CASIGRTEAFF. DNA of the CDR3: TGTGCCAGCATCGGTCGCACTGAAGCTTTCTTT. This rearrangement joins TRBV5-4 to TRBJ1-1; D is uncertain. This CDR3 has 11 amino acids. V shed 6 bases and J shed 4 bases, with 7 bases lying between them. The V gene's germline CDR1 is SGHNT and CDR2 YYREEE (reference sequence).

The chain carries TRBV11-3 and TRBJ2-3; 7 positions match TRBD2. The CDR3 totals 15 residues. The germline V gene encodes CDR1 SGHNT and CDR2 YENEEA. Trimming at V came to 1 base and at J to 1 base, leaving 2 bases not matched to a gene. The CDR3 DNA is TGTGCCAGCAGCTTAGCTGGGGGGGGCACAGATACGCAGTATTTT. This translates into CASSLAGGGTDTQYF.